This entry features one TCR beta chain sequence. Its antigen is not identified. Profiling relied on immunoSEQ multiplex PCR, and the TCRdb table lists in-frame clones only, not all of them. The table has 75,000 to 95,000 clones, about nine tenths seen once; the top ten hold 0.75% to 0.95%. Time point: week 47, end of study. One vaccine dose held 300 ug of mutant IDH1 20-mer peptide and came with topical imiquimod. These data belong to a study of a mutant IDH1 vaccine in newly diagnosed glioma. The overall study: The earlier regimen, radiotherapy, temozolomide, or both, was most often both. Weeks 35 and 47 hosted visits V12 and V13, respectively.

Notes on the study in general: Patients mounted vaccine-induced immune responses in 90% to 95% of cases.

The sequence was obtained from a woman aged 50 to 65 with glioma. The material was PBMCs, obtained from a glioma patient whose treatment included an IDH1 peptide vaccine.

The CDR3 coding sequence is TGTGCCAGCAGCACCCGGACAGTTTTGAACACTGAAGCTTTCTTT. Protein: CASSTRTVLNTEAFF. This chain joins TRBV7-9 and TRBJ1-1; perhaps TRBD1 as D (6 bases). V was clipped by 5 bases and J by 0 bases, with 13 bases between them. This CDR3 comprises 15 residues. In germline, CDR1 is SEHNR, CDR2 FQNEAQ (reference sequence).